Given below is one TCR beta chain in context. Vbeta (60) and Jbeta (13) primers were used in the PCR. Using immunoSEQ multiplex PCR, the repertoire was profiled, and TCRdb retains in-frame clones only, with some absent. The sample lists approximately 150,000 clones, approximately 71% occurring once. This sample was included in a study of cytomegalovirus exposure and HLA in healthy donors. V was clipped by 6 bases and J by 0 bases, with 6 bases between them. The germline V gene has CDR1 SEHNR and CDR2 FQNEAQ (reference sequence). CDR3 size: 13 residues. The origin of this receptor is a woman aged 18 to 35 in good health and CMV-seropositive. The source material was PBMCs. V and J are TRBV7-9 and TRBJ2-1; D is undetermined. The CDR3 loop reads CASRRSSYNEQFF. CDR3 DNA sequence: TGTGCCAGCAGGAGGAGCTCCTACAATGAGCAGTTCTTC.